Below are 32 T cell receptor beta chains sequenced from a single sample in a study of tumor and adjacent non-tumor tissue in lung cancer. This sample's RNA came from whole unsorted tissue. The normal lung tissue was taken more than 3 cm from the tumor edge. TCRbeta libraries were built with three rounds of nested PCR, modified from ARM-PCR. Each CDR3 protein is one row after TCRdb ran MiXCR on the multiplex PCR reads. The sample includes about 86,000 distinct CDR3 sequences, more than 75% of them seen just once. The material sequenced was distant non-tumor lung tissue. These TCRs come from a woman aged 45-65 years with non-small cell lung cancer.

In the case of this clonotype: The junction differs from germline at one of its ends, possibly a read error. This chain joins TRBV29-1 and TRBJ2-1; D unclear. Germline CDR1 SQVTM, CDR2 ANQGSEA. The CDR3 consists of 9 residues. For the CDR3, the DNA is TGCAGTGTTGAATATGAGCACTTCTTC. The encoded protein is CSVEYEHFF.

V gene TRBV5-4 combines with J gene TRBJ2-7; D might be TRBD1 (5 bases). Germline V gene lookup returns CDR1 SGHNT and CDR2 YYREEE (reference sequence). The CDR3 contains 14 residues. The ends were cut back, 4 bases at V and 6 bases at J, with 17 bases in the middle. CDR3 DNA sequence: TGTGCCAGCAGCCCACGGGCAAGGGGCGCCGAGCAGTACTTC. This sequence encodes CASSPRARGAEQYF.

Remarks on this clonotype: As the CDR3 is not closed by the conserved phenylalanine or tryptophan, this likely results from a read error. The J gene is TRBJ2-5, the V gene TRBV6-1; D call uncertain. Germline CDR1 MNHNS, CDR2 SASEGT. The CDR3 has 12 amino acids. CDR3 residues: CASSIAEEIQYL. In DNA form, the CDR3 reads TGTGCCAGCAGTATAGCAGAAGAGATCCAGTACCTC.

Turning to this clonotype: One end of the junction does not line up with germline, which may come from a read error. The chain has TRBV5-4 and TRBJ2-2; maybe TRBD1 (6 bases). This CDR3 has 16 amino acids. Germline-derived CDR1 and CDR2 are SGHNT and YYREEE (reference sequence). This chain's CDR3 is CVSRSTGQEGTGELFF. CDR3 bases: TGTGTCAGCAGGTCAACAGGGCAGGAAGGGACCGGGGAGCTGTTTTTT.

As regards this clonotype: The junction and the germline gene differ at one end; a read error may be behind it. This CDR3 is CASQDTDSYEQYF. CDR3 coding DNA: TGCGCCTCCCAGGACACGGACTCCTACGAGCAGTACTTC. The chain has TRBV10-3 and TRBJ2-7; TRBD1 is a possible D gene (5 bases). The CDR3 is 13 residues long. Germline-derived CDR1 and CDR2 are ENHRY and SYGVKD.

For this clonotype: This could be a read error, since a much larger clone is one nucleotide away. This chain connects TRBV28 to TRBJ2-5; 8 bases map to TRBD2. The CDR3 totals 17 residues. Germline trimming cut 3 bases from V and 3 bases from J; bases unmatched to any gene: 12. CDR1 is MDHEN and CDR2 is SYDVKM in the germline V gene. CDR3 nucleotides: TGTGCCAGCAGTTTCCGTAGCGGGAATGCGGTCAAAGAGACCCAGTACTTC. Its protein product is CASSFRSGNAVKETQYF.

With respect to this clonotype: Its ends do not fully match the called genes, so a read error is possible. The CDR3 DNA reads TGCAGCGTTCCGACGGATACCTACGAGGAGTACTTC. Translating it yields CSVPTDTYEEYF. This chain connects TRBV29-1 to TRBJ2-7; D not certain. Germline-derived CDR1 and CDR2 are SQVTM and ANQGSEA. CDR3 length equals 12 residues.

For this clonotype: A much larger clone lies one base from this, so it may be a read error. The CDR3 region has the DNA TGTACCAGCAGTTTAGTAGGACGGAACTATGGCTACACCTTC. Translating it yields CTSSLVGRNYGYTF. The chain couples TRBV28 to TRBJ1-2; unclear D gene. The CDR3 extends over 14 amino acids. Germline-derived CDR1 and CDR2 are MDHEN and SYDVKM.

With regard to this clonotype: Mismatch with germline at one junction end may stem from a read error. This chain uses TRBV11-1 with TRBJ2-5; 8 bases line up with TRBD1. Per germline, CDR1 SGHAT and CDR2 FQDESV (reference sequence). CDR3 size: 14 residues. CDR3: CASSPGQGVETHYF. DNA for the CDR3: TGTGCCAGCAGCCCCGGACAGGGCGTAGAGACCCACTATTTC.

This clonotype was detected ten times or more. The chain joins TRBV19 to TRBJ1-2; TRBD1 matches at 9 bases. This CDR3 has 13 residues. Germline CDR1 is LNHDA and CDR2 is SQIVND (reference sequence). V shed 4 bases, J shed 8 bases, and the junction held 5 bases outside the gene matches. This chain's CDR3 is CASSTTGGDGYTF. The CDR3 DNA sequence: TGTGCCAGTAGTACCACAGGGGGCGACGGCTACACCTTC.

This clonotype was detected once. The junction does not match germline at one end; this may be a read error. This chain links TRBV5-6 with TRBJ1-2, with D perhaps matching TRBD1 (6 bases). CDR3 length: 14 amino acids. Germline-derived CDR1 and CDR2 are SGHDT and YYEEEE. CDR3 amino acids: CASSIGQPNYDYTF. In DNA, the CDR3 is TGTGCCAGCAGCATCGGACAGCCTAACTATGACTACACCTTC.

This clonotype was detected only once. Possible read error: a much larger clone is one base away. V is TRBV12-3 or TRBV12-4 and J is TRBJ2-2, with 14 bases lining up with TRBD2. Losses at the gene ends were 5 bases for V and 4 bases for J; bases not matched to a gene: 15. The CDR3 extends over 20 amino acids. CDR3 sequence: CASSLRDGTSGRIPTGELFF. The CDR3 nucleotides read TGTGCCAGCAGTCTTAGGGACGGGACTAGCGGGAGAATTCCCACCGGGGAGCTGTTTTTT.

Here the CDR3 reads CSFISGRAIHWQYF. The CDR3 DNA sequence: TGCAGCTTCATCAGCGGGAGGGCAATCCACTGGCAATACTTC. V is TRBV29-1 and J is TRBJ2-7, with 10 positions matching TRBD2. CDR1 is SQVTM and CDR2 is ANQGSEA in the germline V gene. The CDR3 covers 14 residues. The junction had 20 bases not matched to a gene; V was cut back by 8 bases and J by 13 bases.

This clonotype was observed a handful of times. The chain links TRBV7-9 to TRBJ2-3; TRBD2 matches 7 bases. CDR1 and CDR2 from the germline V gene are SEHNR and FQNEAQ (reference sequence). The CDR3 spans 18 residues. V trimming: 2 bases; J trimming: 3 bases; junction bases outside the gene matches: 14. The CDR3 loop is CASSLTLRRESSTDTQYF. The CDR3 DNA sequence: TGTGCCAGCAGCTTAACTCTTAGGCGGGAGTCCTCGACAGATACGCAGTATTTT.

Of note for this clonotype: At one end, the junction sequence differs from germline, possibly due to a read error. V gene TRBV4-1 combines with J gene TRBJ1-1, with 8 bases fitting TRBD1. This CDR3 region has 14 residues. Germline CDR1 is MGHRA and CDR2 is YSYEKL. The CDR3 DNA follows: TGCGCCAGCAGCCAACTGGACAGGGTCACTGTAGCTTTCTTT. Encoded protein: CASSQLDRVTVAFF.

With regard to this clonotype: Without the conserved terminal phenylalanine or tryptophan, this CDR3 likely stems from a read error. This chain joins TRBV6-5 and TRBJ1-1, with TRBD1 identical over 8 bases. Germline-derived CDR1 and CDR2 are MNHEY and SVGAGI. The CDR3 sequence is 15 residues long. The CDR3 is CASNYSDRASTEAFL. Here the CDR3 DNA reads TGTGCCAGCAATTACTCGGACAGGGCCAGCACTGAAGCTTTCCTT.

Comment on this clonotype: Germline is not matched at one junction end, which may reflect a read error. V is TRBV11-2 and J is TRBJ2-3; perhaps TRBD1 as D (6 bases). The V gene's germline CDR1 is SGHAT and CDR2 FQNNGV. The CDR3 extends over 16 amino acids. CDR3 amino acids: CASSLWGQLGTNTLYF. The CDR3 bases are TGTGCCAGCAGCTTGTGGGGCCAGCTAGGGACAAATACGCTGTATTTT.

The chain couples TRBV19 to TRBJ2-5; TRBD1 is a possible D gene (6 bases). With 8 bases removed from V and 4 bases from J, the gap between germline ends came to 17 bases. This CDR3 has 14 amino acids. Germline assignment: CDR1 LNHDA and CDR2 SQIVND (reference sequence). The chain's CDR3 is CASPRGDFPETQYF. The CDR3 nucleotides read TGTGCCAGTCCCAGGGGAGACTTTCCAGAGACCCAGTACTTC.

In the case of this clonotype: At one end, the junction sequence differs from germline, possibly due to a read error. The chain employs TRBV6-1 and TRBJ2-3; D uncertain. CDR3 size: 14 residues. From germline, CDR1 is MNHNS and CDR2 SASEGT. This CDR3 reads CTSTINFYGDTQYF. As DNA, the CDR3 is TGTACCAGCACCATCAATTTCTACGGAGATACTCAGTATTTT.

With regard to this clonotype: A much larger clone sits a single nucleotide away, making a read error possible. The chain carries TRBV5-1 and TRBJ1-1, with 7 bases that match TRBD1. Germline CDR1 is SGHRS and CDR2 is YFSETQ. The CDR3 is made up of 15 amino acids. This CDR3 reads CASSLVTGRNPEAFF. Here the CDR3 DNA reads TGCGCCAGCAGCTTGGTGACAGGGCGGAACCCTGAAGCTTTCTTT.

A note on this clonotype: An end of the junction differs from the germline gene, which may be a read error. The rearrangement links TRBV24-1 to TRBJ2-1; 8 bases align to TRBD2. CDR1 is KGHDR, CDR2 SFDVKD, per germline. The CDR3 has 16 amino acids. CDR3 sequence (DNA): TGTGCCACCAGTGATTTGAGGACTAGCTGTACGAATGATCAGTTCTTC. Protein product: CATSDLRTSCTNDQFF.

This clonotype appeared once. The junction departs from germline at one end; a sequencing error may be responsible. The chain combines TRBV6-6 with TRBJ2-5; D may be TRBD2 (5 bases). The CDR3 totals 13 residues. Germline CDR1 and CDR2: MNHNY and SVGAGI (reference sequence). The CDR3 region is CASSRLTLEAQYF. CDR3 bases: TGTGCCAGCAGTCGTCTGACACTAGAGGCCCAGTACTTC.

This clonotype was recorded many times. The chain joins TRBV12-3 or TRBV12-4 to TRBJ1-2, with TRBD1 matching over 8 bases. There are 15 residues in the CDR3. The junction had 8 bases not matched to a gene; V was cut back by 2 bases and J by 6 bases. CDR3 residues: CASSLRAQGANGYTF. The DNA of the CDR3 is TGTGCCAGCAGTTTAAGGGCGCAGGGGGCTAATGGCTACACCTTC.

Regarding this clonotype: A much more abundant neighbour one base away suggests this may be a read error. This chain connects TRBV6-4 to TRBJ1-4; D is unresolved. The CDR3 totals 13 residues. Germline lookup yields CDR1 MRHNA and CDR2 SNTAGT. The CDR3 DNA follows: TGTGCCGGCAGTCAAGACGAGGAAGGAAAACTGTTTTTT. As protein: CAGSQDEEGKLFF.

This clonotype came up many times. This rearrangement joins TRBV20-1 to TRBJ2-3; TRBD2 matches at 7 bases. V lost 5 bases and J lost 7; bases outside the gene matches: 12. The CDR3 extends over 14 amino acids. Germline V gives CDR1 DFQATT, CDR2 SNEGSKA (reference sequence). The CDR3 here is CSAVSGTKGNTQYF. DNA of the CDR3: TGCAGTGCTGTTTCCGGGACTAAGGGGAATACGCAGTATTTT.

As DNA, the CDR3 is TGTGCCAGCAGATTGGAGCGACATCCTAGAAAGGGGGCCCAGTACTTC. This encodes CASRLERHPRKGAQYF. The chain is built from TRBV6-6 and TRBJ2-5; possible D gene TRBD1, 6 bases. The CDR3 runs 16 residues. V was shortened by 6 bases and J by 9 bases, with 26 bases between the two germline ends. Germline V gene data show CDR1 as MNHNY and CDR2 as SVGAGI (reference sequence).

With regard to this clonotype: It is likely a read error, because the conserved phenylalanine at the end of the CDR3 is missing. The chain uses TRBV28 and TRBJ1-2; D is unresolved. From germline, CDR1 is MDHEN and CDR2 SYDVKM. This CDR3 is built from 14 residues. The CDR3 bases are TGTGCCTGCAGTTTATGTCTAGTAGGGTATGGCTACACCATC. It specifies CACSLCLVGYGYTI.

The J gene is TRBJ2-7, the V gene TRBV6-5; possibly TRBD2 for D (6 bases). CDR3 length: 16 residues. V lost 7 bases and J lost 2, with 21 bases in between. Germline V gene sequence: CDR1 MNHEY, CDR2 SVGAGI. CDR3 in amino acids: CASNHRALSGAYEQYF. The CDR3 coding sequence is TGTGCCAGCAACCATAGGGCTCTATCGGGGGCCTACGAGCAGTACTTC.

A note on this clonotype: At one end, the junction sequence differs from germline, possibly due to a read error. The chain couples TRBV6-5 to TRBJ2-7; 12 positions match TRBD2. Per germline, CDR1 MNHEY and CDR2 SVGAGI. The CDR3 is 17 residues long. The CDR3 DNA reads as TGTGCCAGCAGTTACTCGATATACGGACTAGCGGGATGGGAGCACTACTTC. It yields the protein CASSYSIYGLAGWEHYF.

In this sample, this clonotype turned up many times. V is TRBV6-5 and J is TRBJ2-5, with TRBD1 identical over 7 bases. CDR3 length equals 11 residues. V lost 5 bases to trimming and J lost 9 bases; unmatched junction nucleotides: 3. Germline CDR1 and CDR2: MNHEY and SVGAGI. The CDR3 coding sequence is TGTGCCAGCAGTAGGCAGGGGGCCCAGTACTTC. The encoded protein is CASSRQGAQYF.

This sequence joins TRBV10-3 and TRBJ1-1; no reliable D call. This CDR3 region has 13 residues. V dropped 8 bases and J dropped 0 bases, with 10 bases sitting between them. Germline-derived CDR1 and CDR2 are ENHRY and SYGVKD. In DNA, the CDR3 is TGTGCCATCCTCCATAGCATGAACACTGAAGCTTTCTTT. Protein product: CAILHSMNTEAFF.

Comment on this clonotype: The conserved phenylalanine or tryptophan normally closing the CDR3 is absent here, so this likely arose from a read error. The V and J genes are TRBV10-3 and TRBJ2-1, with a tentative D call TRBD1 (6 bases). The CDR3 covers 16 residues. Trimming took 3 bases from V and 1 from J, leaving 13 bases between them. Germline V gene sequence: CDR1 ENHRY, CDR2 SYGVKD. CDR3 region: CAISDPGTCSYNEQFL. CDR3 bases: TGTGCCATCAGTGACCCCGGGACATGTTCCTACAATGAGCAGTTCTTA.